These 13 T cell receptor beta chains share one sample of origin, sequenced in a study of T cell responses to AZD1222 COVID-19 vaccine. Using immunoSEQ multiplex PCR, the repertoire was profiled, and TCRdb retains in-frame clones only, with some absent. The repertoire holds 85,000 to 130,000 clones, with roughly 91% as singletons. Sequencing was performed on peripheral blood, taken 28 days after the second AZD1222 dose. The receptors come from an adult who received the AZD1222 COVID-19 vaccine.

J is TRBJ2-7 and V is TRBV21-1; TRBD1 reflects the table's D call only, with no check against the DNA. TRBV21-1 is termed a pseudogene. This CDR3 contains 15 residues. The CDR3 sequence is CASRSEGQGIDGQYF. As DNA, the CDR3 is TGTGCCAGCAGGAGTGAGGGACAGGGAATAGACGGGCAGTACTTC.

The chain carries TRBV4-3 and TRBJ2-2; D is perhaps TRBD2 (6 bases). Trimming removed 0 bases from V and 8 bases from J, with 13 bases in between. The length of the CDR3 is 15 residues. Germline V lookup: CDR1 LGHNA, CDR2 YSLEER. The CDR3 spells CASSQEGPRGGELFF. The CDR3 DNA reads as TGCGCCAGCAGCCAAGAGGGCCCCCGGGGGGGGGAGCTGTTTTTT.

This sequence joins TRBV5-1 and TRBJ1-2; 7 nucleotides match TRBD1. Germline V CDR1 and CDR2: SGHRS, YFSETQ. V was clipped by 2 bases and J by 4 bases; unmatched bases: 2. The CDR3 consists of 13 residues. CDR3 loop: CASSFGQVYGYTF. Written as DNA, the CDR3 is TGCGCCAGCAGCTTCGGACAGGTCTATGGCTACACCTTC.

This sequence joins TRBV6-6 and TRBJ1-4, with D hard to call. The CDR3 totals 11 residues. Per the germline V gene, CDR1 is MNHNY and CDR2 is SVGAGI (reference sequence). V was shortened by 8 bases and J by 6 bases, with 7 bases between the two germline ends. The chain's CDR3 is CASGLDEKLFF. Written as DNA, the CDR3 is TGTGCCAGCGGGTTGGATGAAAAACTGTTTTTT.

As DNA, the CDR3 is TGTGCCAGCAGTTACGGAATCGACACCATATATTTT. This codes for CASSYGIDTIYF. The V call is TRBV6-6, the J call TRBJ1-3; D not resolved. Germline lookup yields CDR1 MNHNY and CDR2 SVGAGI (reference sequence). The germline V and J ends were trimmed by 2 bases and 8 bases, with 7 bases remaining between them. CDR3 length: 12 amino acids.

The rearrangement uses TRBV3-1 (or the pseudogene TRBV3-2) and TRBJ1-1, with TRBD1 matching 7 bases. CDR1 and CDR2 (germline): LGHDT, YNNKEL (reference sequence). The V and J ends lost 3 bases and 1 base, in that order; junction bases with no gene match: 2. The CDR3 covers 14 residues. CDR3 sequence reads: CASSHWDRNTEAFF. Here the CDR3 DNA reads TGTGCCAGCAGCCACTGGGACAGGAACACTGAAGCTTTCTTT.

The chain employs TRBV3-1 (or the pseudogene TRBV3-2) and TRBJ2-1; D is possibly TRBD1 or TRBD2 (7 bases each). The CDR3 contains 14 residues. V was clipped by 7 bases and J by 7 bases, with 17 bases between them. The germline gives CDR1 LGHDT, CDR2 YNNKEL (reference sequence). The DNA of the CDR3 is TGTGCCAGCAACCAGGGGGGGCCGGGGAATGAGCAGTTCTTC. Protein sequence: CASNQGGPGNEQFF.

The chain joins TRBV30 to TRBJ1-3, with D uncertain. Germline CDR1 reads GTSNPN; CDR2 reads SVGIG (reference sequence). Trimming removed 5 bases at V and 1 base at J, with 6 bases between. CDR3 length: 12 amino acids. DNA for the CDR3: TGTGCCTGGGACCGTTCTGGAAACACCATATATTTT. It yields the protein CAWDRSGNTIYF.

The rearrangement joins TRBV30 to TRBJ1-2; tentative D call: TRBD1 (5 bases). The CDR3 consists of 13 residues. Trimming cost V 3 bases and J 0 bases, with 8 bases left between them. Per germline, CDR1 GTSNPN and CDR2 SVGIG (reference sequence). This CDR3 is CAWRGDANYGYTF. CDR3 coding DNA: TGTGCCTGGAGGGGGGACGCTAACTATGGCTACACCTTC.

CDR3 region: CASTQRRDGTEAFF. CDR3 DNA sequence: TGTGCCAGCACCCAGAGGCGGGATGGGACTGAAGCTTTCTTT. The rearrangement links TRBV2 to TRBJ1-1; D uncertain. The CDR3 is made up of 14 amino acids. Trimming stripped 7 bases from V and 5 bases from J, with 17 bases between. Germline CDR1 and CDR2: SNHLY and FYNNEI.

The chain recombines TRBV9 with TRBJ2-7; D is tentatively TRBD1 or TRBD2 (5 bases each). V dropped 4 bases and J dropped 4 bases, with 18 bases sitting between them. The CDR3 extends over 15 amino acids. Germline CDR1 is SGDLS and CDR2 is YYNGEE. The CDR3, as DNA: TGTGCCAGCAGCCCGCTGGGGGTTGTGGGATACGAGCAGTACTTC. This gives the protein CASSPLGVVGYEQYF.

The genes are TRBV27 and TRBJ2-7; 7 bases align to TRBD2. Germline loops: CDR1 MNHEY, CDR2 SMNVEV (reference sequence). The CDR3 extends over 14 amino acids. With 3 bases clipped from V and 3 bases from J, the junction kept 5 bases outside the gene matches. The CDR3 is CASSFGGGLYEQYF. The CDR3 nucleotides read TGTGCCAGCAGTTTTGGCGGGGGACTCTACGAGCAGTACTTC.

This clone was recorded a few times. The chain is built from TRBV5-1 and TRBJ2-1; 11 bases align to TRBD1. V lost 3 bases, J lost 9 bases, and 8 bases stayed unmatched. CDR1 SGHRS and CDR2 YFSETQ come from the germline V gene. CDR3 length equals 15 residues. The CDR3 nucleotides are TGCGCCAGCAGCTGGGACAGGGGGGCTATCAGTGAGCAGTTCTTC. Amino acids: CASSWDRGAISEQFF.